Described below is a single T cell receptor (beta chain) sequence and its context. The antigen is unknown. Measured with immunoSEQ multiplex PCR; TCRdb has only the in-frame clones, and not every one. The profile shows some 95,000 clones, nearly 90% of them singletons. The data derive from a study of identifying expanded T cells in peripheral blood. Study findings and constraints: Two-week clone count variance significantly increased as total template count grew. Differentially abundant clones: about 1.1 between replicates, 15 to 17 at about two weeks, 19 to 20 at four.

The CDR3 is 13 amino acids. The V end was cut by 0 bases, the J end by 6 bases, with 11 bases between. CDR1 GTSNPN and CDR2 SVGIG come from the germline V gene (reference sequence). Collection occurred without any documented infections or immune events in donors. What was sequenced was blood. This receptor was taken from a person between 18 and 69 years old in good health. The chain carries TRBV30 and TRBJ1-1; D gene unclear. The CDR3: CAWSVVPGAEAFF. CDR3 nucleotides: TGTGCCTGGAGTGTAGTCCCAGGTGCTGAAGCTTTCTTT.